This TCR beta chain was retrieved from a study of CD8+CD57+ T cells in acquired aplastic anemia. Study-wide context: DNA from sorted CD4+ and CD8+ cells averaged around 3.5 ug. Study results and limitations: Patients had roughly 30 CD8+ CDR3 sequences in common with controls (the shared set).

With 5 bases removed from V and 7 bases from J, the gap between germline ends came to 17 bases. Germline loops: CDR1 SGHAT, CDR2 FQDESV (reference sequence). The length of the CDR3 is 15 residues. Sequencing involved patients with CD8+CD57+ cell expansion previously shown by flow cytometry. The table lists this clonotype with many counts. Its antigen is unknown. Researchers used genomic DNA as the template to profile TCR beta VDJ and CDR3. MiXCR was run by TCRdb on the reads, yielding one entry per CDR3 protein. The sample includes 150,000 to 200,000 distinct CDR3 sequences, about 45% of them seen just once.

The rearrangement joins TRBV11-1 to TRBJ1-4, with D unresolved. The receptor's source is a human donor with aplastic anemia. What was sequenced was sorted CD4+, CD8+, or CD8+CD57+ T cells (not recorded which) from PBMCs. The CDR3, as DNA: TGTGCCAGCAGCATCTCCCAGGCGCCAAGTGAAAAACTGTTTTTT. This gives the protein CASSISQAPSEKLFF.